The 8 T cell receptor beta chains below were found in one sample sequenced in a study of shared clonotypes between healthy human individuals. Data came from immunoSEQ multiplex PCR; TCRdb stores just in-frame clones and leaves some out. Of roughly 2,000,000 clones listed, over 85% were seen once; the top ten hold more than 0.9%. Cells designated naive CD8 were CD45RO-negative and were positively selected for CCR7, with terminally differentiated effector memory CD45RA+ cells excluded. Sequencing input: naive CD8+ T cells sorted from blood. These receptor sequences come from a man between 18 and 35 years old in good health.

On this clone itself: Different DNA sequences within this sample yield the same CDR3. The V call is TRBV28, the J call TRBJ1-1, with D possibly TRBD1 on 5 matching bases. The germline CDR1 and CDR2 sequences are MDHEN and SYDVKM. Trimming removed 6 bases at V and 0 bases at J, with 11 bases between. CDR3 length: 14 amino acids. CDR3 sequence reads: CASSNRGLNTEAFF. In nucleotides, the CDR3 is TGTGCCAGCAGCAATAGGGGCTTGAACACTGAAGCTTTCTTT.

This chain connects TRBV5-4 to TRBJ2-7; D is possibly TRBD1 (5 bases). Trimming left V 0 bases short and J 0 bases short, with 13 bases between. The germline gives CDR1 SGHNT, CDR2 YYREEE (reference sequence). This CDR3 is 16 amino acids long. CDR3 loop: CASSLEVGAASYEQYF. CDR3 nucleotides: TGTGCCAGCAGCTTGGAGGTTGGGGCAGCCTCCTACGAGCAGTACTTC. Drawing the rest from reference TRBV5-4 and TRBJ2-7, the complete variable domain is ETGVTQSPTHLIKTRGQQVTLRCSSQSGHNTVSWYQQALGQGPQFIFQYYREEENGRGNFPPRFSGLQFPNYSSELNVNALELDDSALYLCASSLEVGAASYEQYFGPGTRLTVT.

This rearrangement joins TRBV9 to TRBJ2-1; D remains ambiguous. CDR1 and CDR2 from the germline V gene are SGDLS and YYNGEE. V lost 3 bases, J lost 0 bases, and 10 bases lay in between. This CDR3 contains 15 residues. CDR3 sequence reads: CASSGHESSYNEQFF. CDR3 in DNA: TGTGCCAGCAGCGGGCATGAGAGCTCCTACAATGAGCAGTTCTTC.

V gene TRBV2 combines with J gene TRBJ1-2, with D perhaps TRBD1 (5 bases). Germline V CDR1 and CDR2: SNHLY, FYNNEI. This CDR3 comprises 14 residues. V lost 3 bases and J 3 bases, leaving 11 bases between the germline ends. The CDR3 is CASSDRVGDYGYTF. For the CDR3, the DNA is TGTGCCAGCAGTGACAGGGTCGGCGACTATGGCTACACCTTC.

This rearrangement joins TRBV2 to TRBJ2-7; no clear D gene. Germline lookup yields CDR1 SNHLY and CDR2 FYNNEI. The CDR3 consists of 14 residues. Trimming shortened V by 3 bases and J by 2 bases, and 11 bases separated the two germline ends. The chain's CDR3 is CASSERRTAYEQYF. The DNA for the CDR3 is TGTGCCAGCAGTGAGAGAAGGACGGCCTACGAGCAGTACTTC.

To note about this clone: The sample carries other DNA sequences with the same CDR3. V gene TRBV5-1 combines with J gene TRBJ1-1, with TRBD1 identical over 7 bases. Germline lookup yields CDR1 SGHRS and CDR2 YFSETQ. V trimming: 1 base; J trimming: 0 bases; junction bases outside the gene matches: 3. The CDR3 contains 15 residues. The CDR3 DNA is TGCGCCAGCAGCTTGACGGGACAGCTGAACACTGAAGCTTTCTTT. Protein sequence: CASSLTGQLNTEAFF.

This chain uses TRBV28 with TRBJ2-1; D call uncertain. V was shortened by 4 bases and J by 2 bases, with 3 bases between the two germline ends. Germline V CDR1 and CDR2: MDHEN, SYDVKM. The CDR3 is 12 amino acids. CDR3 amino acids: CASSSTYNEQFF. The CDR3 DNA follows: TGTGCCAGCAGTTCCACCTACAATGAGCAGTTCTTC.

The V and J genes are TRBV7-6 and TRBJ1-4; D perhaps matches TRBD1 (6 bases). The CDR3 has 16 amino acids. V was pared by 5 bases and J by 2 bases, with 15 bases between. Germline CDR1 SGHVS, CDR2 FNYEAQ. The CDR3 reads CASSRPEGGTNEKLFF. CDR3 coding DNA: TGTGCCAGCAGCCGCCCCGAAGGGGGGACTAATGAAAAACTGTTTTTT.